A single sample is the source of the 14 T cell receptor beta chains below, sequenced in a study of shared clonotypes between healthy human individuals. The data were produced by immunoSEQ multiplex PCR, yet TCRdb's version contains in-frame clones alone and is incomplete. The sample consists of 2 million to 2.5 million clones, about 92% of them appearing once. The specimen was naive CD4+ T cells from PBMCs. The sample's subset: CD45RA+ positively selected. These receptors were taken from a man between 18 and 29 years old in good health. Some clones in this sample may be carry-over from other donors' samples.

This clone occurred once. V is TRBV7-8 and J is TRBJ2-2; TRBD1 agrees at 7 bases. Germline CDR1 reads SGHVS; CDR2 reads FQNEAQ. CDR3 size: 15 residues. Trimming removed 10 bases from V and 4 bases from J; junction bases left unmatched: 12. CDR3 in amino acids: CATLMRAGGTGELFF. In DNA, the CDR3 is TGTGCCACTTTGATGAGGGCAGGGGGCACCGGGGAGCTGTTTTTT.

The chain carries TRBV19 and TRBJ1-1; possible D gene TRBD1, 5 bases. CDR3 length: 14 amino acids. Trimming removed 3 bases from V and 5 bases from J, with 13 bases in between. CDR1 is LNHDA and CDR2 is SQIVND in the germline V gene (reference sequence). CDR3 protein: CASSMGRRGTEAFF. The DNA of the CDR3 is TGTGCCAGTAGTATGGGCAGGCGGGGGACTGAAGCTTTCTTT.

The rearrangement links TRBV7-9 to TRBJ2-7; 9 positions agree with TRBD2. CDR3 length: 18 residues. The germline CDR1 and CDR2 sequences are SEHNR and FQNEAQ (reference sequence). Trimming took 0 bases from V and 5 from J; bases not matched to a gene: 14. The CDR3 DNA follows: TGTGCCAGCAGCTTAGCGCTTCTTATTAGCGGGAGTCGCCACGAGCAGTACTTC. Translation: CASSLALLISGSRHEQYF.

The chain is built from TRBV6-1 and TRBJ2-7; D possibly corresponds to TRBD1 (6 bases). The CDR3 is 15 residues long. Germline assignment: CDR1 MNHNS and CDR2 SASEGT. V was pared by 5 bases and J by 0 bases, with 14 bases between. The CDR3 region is CASSRGTRSSYEQYF. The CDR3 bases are TGTGCCAGCAGTAGGGGGACACGCAGCTCCTACGAGCAGTACTTC.

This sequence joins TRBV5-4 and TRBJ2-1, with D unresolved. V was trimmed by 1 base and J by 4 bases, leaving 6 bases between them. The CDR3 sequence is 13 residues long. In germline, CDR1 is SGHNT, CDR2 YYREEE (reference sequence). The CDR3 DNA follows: TGTGCCAGCAGCTTGAAACAATACAATGAGCAGTTCTTC. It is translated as CASSLKQYNEQFF. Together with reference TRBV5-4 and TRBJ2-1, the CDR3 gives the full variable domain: ETGVTQSPTHLIKTRGQQVTLRCSSQSGHNTVSWYQQALGQGPQFIFQYYREEENGRGNFPPRFSGLQFPNYSSELNVNALELDDSALYLCASSLKQYNEQFFGPGTRLTVL.

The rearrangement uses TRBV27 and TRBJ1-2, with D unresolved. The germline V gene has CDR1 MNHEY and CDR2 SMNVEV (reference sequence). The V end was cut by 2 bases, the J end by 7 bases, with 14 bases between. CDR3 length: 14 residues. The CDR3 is CASSLRRDGFGYTF. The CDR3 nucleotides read TGTGCCAGCAGTTTACGCCGAGATGGGTTTGGCTACACCTTC.

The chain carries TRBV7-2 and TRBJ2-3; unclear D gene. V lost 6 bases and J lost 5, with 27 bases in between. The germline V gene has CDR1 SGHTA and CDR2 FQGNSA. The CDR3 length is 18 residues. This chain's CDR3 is CASSRARIYPPLGDTQYF. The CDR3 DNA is TGTGCCAGCAGTCGAGCTAGGATTTACCCTCCGTTAGGAGATACGCAGTATTTT.

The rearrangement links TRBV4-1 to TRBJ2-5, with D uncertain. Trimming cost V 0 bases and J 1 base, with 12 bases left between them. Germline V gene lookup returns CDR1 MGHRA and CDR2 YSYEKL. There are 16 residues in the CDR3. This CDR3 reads CASSQEQSAVQETQYF. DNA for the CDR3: TGCGCCAGCAGCCAAGAGCAGTCGGCAGTCCAAGAGACCCAGTACTTC.

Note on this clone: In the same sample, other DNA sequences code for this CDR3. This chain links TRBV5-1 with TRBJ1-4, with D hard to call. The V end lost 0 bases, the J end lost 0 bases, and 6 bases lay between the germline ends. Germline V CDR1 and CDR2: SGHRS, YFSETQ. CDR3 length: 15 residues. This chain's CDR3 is CASSLVGATNEKLFF. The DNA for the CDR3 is TGCGCCAGCAGCTTGGTGGGAGCAACTAATGAAAAACTGTTTTTT.

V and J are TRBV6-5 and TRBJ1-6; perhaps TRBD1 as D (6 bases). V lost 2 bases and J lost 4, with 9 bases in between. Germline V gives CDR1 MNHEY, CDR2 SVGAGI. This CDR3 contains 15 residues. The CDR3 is CASSYNQGYNSPLHF. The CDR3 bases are TGTGCCAGCAGTTACAACCAGGGGTATAATTCACCCCTCCACTTT.

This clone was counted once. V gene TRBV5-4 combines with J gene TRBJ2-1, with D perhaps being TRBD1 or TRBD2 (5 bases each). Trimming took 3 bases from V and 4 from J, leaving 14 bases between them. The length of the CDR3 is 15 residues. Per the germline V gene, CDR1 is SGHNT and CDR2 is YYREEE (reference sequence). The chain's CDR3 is CASSSQGPRYNEQFF. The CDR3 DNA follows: TGTGCCAGCAGCTCGCAGGGACCGCGATACAATGAGCAGTTCTTC.

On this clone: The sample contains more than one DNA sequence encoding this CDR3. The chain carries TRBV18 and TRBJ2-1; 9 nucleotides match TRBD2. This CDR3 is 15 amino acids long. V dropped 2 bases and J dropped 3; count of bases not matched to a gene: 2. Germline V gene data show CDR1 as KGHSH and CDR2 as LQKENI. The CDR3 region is CASSPSSGIYNEQFF. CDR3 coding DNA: TGTGCCAGCTCACCATCTAGCGGGATCTACAATGAGCAGTTCTTC. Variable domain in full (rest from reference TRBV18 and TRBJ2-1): NAGVMQNPRHLVRRRGQEARLRCSPMKGHSHVYWYRQLPEEGLKFMVYLQKENIIDESGMPKERFSAEFPKEGPSILRIQQVVRGDSAAYFCASSPSSGIYNEQFFGPGTRLTVL.

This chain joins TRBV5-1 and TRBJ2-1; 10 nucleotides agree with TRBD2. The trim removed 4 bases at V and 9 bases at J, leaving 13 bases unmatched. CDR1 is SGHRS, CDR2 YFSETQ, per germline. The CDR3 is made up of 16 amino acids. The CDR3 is CASSAALAGLGGEQFF. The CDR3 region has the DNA TGCGCCAGCAGCGCCGCACTAGCGGGATTGGGGGGTGAGCAGTTCTTC.

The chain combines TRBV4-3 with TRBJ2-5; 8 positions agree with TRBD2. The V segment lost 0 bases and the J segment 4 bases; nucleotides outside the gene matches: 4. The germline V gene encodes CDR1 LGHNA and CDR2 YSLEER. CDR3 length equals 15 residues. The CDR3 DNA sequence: TGCGCCAGCAGCCAAGATTATGCGGGAGGAGAGACCCAGTACTTC. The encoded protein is CASSQDYAGGETQYF.